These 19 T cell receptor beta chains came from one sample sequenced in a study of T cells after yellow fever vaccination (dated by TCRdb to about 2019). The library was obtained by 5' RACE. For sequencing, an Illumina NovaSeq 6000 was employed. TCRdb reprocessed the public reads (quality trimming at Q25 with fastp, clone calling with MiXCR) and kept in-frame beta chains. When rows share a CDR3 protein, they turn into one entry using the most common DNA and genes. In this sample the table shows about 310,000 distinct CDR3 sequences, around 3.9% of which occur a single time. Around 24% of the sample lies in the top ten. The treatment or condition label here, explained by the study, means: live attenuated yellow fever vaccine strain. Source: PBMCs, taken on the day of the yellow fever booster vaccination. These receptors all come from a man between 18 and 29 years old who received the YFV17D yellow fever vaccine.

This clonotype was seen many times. The CDR3 DNA follows: TGCGCCAGCAGCTTGGGGCCAGGGCATCAGCCCCAGCATTTT. Its translation: CASSLGPGHQPQHF. The chain combines TRBV5-1 with TRBJ1-5, with TRBD1 as a possible D gene (5 bases). This CDR3 is 14 amino acids long. Between the trimmed V and J ends, which lost 0 bases and 5 bases, there was a span of 9 bases. Germline values: CDR1 SGHRS, CDR2 YFSETQ.

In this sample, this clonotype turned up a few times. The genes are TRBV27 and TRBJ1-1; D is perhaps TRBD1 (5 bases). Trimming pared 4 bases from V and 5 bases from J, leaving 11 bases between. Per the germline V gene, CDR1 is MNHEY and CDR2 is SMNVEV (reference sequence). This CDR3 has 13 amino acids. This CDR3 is CASSYTGLTEAFF. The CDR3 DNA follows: TGTGCCAGCAGTTATACAGGTTTAACTGAAGCTTTCTTT.

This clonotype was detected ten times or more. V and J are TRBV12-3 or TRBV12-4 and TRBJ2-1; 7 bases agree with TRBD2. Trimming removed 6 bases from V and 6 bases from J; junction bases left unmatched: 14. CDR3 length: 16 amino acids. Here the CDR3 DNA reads TGTGCCAGCAGCCCCGGGGGGATCCTGGAGAGCAATGAGCAGTTCTTC. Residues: CASSPGGILESNEQFF.

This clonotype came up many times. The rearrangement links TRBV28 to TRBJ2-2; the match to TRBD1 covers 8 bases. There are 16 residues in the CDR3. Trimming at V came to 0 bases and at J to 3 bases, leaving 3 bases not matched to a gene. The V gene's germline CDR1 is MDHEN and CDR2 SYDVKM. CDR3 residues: CASSLWDRAHTGELFF. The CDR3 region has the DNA TGTGCCAGCAGTTTATGGGACAGGGCGCACACCGGGGAGCTGTTTTTT.

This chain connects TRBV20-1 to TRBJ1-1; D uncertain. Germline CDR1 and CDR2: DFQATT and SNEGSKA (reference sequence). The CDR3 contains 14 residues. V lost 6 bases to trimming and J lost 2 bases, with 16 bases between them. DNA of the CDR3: TGCAGTGCCATAAGACCGCACGGCAACACTGAAGCTTTCTTT. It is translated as CSAIRPHGNTEAFF.

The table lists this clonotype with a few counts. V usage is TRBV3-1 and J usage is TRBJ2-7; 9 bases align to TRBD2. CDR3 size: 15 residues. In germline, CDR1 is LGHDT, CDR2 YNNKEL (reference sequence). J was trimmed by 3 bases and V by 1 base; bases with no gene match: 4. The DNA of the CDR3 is TGTGCCAGCAGCCAAGCCGAACTAGCGGGCTACGAGCAGTACTTC. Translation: CASSQAELAGYEQYF.

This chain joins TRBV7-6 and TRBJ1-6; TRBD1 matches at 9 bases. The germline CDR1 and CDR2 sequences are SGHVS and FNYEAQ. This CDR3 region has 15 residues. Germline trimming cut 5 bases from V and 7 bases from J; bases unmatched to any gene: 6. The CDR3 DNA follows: TGTGCCAGCAGCGCGGCGGGACAGGGCAATTCACCCCTCCACTTT. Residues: CASSAAGQGNSPLHF.

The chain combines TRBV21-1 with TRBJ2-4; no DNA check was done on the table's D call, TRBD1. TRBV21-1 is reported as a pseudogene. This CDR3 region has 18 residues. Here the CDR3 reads CASSKGVAGQGATYIQYF. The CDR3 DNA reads TGTGCCAGCAGCAAAGGGGTTGCGGGACAGGGAGCAACCTACATTCAGTACTTC.

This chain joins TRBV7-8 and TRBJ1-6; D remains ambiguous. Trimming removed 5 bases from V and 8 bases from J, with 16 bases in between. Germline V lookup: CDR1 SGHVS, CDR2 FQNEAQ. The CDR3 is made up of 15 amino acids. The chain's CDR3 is CASSPLTARDSPLHF. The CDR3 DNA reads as TGTGCCAGCAGCCCCCTTACGGCTCGGGATTCACCCCTCCACTTT.

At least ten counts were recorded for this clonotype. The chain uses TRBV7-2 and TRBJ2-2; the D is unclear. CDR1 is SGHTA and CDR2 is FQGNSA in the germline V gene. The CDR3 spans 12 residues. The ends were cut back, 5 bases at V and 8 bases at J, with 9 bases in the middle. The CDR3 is CASSGYAGELFF. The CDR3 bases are TGTGCCAGCAGCGGATACGCGGGGGAGCTGTTTTTT.

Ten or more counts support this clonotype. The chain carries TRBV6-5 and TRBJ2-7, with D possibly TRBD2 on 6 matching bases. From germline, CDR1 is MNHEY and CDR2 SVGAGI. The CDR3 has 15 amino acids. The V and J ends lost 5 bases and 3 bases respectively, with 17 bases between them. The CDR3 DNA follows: TGTGCCAGCAGTCCCTCGGGCGGGGAGTTCTACGAGCAGTACTTC. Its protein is CASSPSGGEFYEQYF.

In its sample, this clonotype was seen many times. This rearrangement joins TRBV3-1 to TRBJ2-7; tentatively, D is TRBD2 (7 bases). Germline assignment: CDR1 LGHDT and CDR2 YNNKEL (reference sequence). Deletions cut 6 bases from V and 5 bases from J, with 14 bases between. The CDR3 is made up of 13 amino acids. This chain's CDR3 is CASRRLGGDEQYF. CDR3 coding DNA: TGTGCCAGCAGGCGTTTAGGGGGGGACGAGCAGTACTTC.

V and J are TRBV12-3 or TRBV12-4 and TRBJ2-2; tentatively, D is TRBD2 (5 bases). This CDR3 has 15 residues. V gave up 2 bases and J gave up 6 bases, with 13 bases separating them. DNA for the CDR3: TGTGCCAGCAGTTTATATGTAAGGCGGGCCGGGGAGCTGTTTTTT. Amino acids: CASSLYVRRAGELFF.

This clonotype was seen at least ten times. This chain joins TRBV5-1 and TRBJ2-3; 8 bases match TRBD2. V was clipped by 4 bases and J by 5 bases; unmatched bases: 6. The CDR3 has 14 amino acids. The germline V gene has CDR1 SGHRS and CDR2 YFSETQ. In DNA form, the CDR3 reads TGCGCCAGCAGCCGTAGCGGGGTAGTAGATACGCAGTATTTT. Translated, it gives CASSRSGVVDTQYF.

The CDR3 loop is CASSSRDRGTYGYTF. DNA of the CDR3: TGCGCCAGCAGCAGCCGGGACAGGGGGACCTATGGCTACACCTTC. The chain recombines TRBV5-1 with TRBJ1-2; 11 bases align to TRBD1. The V gene's germline CDR1 is SGHRS and CDR2 YFSETQ. This CDR3 has 15 residues. V lost 4 bases to trimming and J lost 4 bases; unmatched junction nucleotides: 6.

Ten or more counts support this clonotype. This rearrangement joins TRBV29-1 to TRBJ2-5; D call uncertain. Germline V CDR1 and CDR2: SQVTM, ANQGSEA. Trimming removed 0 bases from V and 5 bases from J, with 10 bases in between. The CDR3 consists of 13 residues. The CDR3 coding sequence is TGCAGCGTTGAAGATCTAGTACGGGAGACCCAGTACTTC. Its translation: CSVEDLVRETQYF. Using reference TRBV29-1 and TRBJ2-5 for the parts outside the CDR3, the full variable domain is SAVISQKPSRDICQRGTSLTIQCQVDSQVTMMFWYRQQPGQSLTLIATANQGSEATYESGFVIDKFPISRPNLTFSTLTVSNMSPEDSSIYLCSVEDLVRETQYFGPGTRLLVL.

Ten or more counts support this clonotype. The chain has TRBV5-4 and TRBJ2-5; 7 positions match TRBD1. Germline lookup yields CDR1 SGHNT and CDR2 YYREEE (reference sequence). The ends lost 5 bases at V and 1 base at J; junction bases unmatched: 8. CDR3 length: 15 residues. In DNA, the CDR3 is TGTGCCAGCAGAAAGGGGGCGGGCGGCCAAGAGACCCAGTACTTC. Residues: CASRKGAGGQETQYF.

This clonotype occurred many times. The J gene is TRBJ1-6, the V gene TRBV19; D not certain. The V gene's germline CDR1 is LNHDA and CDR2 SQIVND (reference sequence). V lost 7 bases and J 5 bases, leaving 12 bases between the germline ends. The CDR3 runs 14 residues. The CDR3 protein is CASTIGLDNSPLHF. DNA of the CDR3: TGTGCCAGTACCATAGGGCTCGATAATTCACCCCTCCACTTT.

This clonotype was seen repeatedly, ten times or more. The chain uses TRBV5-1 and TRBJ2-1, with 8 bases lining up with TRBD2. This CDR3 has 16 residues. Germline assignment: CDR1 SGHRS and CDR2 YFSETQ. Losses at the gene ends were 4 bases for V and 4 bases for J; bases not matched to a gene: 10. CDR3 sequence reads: CASSPQAGGSYNEQFF. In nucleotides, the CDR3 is TGCGCCAGCAGCCCTCAGGCGGGGGGCTCGTACAATGAGCAGTTCTTC.